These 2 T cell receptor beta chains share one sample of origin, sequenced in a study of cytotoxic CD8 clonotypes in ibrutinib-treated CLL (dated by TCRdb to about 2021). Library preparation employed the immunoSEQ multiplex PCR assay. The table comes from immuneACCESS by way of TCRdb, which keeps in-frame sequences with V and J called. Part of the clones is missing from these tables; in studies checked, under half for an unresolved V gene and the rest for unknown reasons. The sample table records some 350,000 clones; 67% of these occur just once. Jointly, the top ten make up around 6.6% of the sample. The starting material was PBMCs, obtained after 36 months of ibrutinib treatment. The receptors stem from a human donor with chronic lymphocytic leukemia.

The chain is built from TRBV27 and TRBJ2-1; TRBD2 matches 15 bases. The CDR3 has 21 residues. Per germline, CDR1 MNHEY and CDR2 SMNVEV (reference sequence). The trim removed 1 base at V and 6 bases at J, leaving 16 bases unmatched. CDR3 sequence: CASSLFLGLAGGQGFVNEQFF. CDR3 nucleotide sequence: TGTGCCAGCAGTTTATTCTTGGGACTAGCGGGAGGTCAGGGTTTTGTCAATGAGCAGTTCTTC.

CDR3 sequence: CASSLGRLGGPYEQYF. As DNA, the CDR3 is TGTGCCAGCAGCTTAGGTCGGCTCGGGGGTCCCTACGAGCAGTACTTC. The chain carries TRBV11-2 and TRBJ2-7; D might be TRBD2 (6 bases). The V gene lost 1 base and the J gene lost 2 bases, with 15 bases spanning the gap. The germline V gene has CDR1 SGHAT and CDR2 FQNNGV. This CDR3 is 16 amino acids long.